This TCR beta chain was found in a study of T cells after yellow fever vaccination. The V gene lost 6 bases and the J gene lost 7 bases, with 23 bases spanning the gap. CDR3 length: 16 residues. TCRdb called the 5' RACE reads again in MiXCR, with one record for every CDR3 protein. This table holds around 600,000 distinct CDR3 sequences, approximately 13% found once. This sequence was found in a man between 25 and 39 years old who received the YFV17D yellow fever vaccine. The specimen was PBMCs, collected on the day of the yellow fever booster vaccination. The V and J genes are TRBV12-3 or TRBV12-4 and TRBJ2-3; D perhaps matches TRBD2 (5 bases). This CDR3 reads CASSPGIGGGGNTQYF. For the CDR3, the DNA is TGTGCCAGCAGCCCCGGTATAGGAGGAGGAGGCAATACGCAGTATTTT.